This TCR beta chain came from a study of shared clonotypes between healthy human individuals. At deep level, the assay was performed. This table comes from immunoSEQ multiplex PCR, and its TCRdb copy is limited to in-frame clones, with some not included. This table has 1,100,000 or so clones, more than 75% appearing once. A note on this clone: Its antigen is unidentified.

The CDR3 has 15 amino acids. The germline gives CDR1 SEHNR, CDR2 FQNEAQ (reference sequence). Trimming removed 1 base from V and 0 bases from J, with 10 bases in between. The study's findings and limits: Having only a few donors restricted how much genetic and exposure-history diversity was captured. Collection of samples was limited to blood; tissue repertoires likely differ. Clonotypes shared by all four sorted-subset donors had higher generation probabilities than non-shared clonotypes.

Material for sequencing was memory CD4+ T cells from PBMCs. Indicated subset: CD45RA-negative fraction. This TCR came from a man younger than 35 in good health. Some clones in this sample may be carry-over from other donors' samples. The chain links TRBV7-9 to TRBJ2-7; D gene ambiguous. Written as DNA, the CDR3 is TGTGCCAGCAGCTTAGAAGCCGGGCTCTCCTACGAGCAGTACTTC. Translated, it gives CASSLEAGLSYEQYF.